Shown below are 30 T cell receptor beta chains from a single sample sequenced in a study of cytomegalovirus exposure and HLA in healthy donors. The primer mix had 60 Vbeta and 13 Jbeta primers. Clones were sequenced by immunoSEQ multiplex PCR, and TCRdb holds only the in-frame ones, with some missing. The data hold approximately 120,000 clones, with over 70% observed a single time. The sequencing sample was made of PBMCs. These receptors were taken from a woman aged 45 to 65 in good health and CMV-seronegative.

This chain joins TRBV19 and TRBJ2-5; D might be TRBD2 (5 bases). Trimming left V 3 bases short and J 5 bases short, with 13 bases between. This CDR3 has 14 residues. Looked up from germline, CDR1 is LNHDA and CDR2 is SQIVND (reference sequence). CDR3 amino acids: CASSMSPSPETQYF. DNA for the CDR3: TGTGCCAGTAGTATGTCGCCTAGCCCTGAGACCCAGTACTTC.

This chain links TRBV4-2 with TRBJ1-2; 9 nucleotides align to TRBD1. With 2 bases clipped from V and 2 bases from J, the junction kept 15 bases outside the gene matches. The CDR3 sequence is 19 residues long. CDR1 and CDR2 from the germline V gene are LGHNA and YNFKEQ. CDR3 in amino acids: CASSQPLMGQGSRNYGYTF. DNA for the CDR3: TGTGCCAGCAGCCAACCCTTGATGGGACAGGGATCCCGCAACTATGGCTACACCTTC.

This clone showed up just a few times. This chain joins TRBV2 and TRBJ2-3, with TRBD2 matching over 7 bases. CDR1 SNHLY and CDR2 FYNNEI come from the germline V gene. V lost 5 bases, J lost 3 bases, and 8 bases stayed unmatched. This CDR3 region has 15 residues. In DNA form, the CDR3 reads TGTGCCAGCAGTAACAGCGGGACCGGAACAGATACGCAGTATTTT. Protein product: CASSNSGTGTDTQYF.

This chain links TRBV10-3 with TRBJ2-7; 10 bases line up with TRBD1. Germline lookup yields CDR1 ENHRY and CDR2 SYGVKD. The CDR3 runs to 14 residues. V lost 10 bases to trimming and J lost 1 base; unmatched junction nucleotides: 7. The CDR3 DNA reads as TGTGCCACGACAGGGGGCGAAAGGTCCTACGAGCAGTACTTC. Translating it yields CATTGGERSYEQYF.

The rearrangement joins TRBV18 to TRBJ1-5; D is ambiguous. Per the germline V gene, CDR1 is KGHSH and CDR2 is LQKENI. This CDR3 spans 14 amino acids. V lost 3 bases to trimming and J lost 2 bases, with 8 bases between them. CDR3 residues: CASSPVQGNQPQHF. The CDR3 bases are TGTGCCAGCTCACCGGTGCAGGGCAATCAGCCCCAGCATTTT. Together with reference TRBV18 and TRBJ1-5, the CDR3 gives the full variable domain: NAGVMQNPRHLVRRRGQEARLRCSPMKGHSHVYWYRQLPEEGLKFMVYLQKENIIDESGMPKERFSAEFPKEGPSILRIQQVVRGDSAAYFCASSPVQGNQPQHFGDGTRLSIL.

This clone is a singleton in its sample. The J gene is TRBJ1-1, the V gene TRBV28; 7 positions agree with TRBD1. Looked up from germline, CDR1 is MDHEN and CDR2 is SYDVKM. Germline trimming cut 6 bases from V and 7 bases from J; bases unmatched to any gene: 8. The CDR3 has 13 amino acids. CDR3 amino acids: CASSSTGVGEAFF. The CDR3 nucleotides are TGTGCCAGCAGCTCAACAGGGGTCGGTGAAGCTTTCTTT.

The rearrangement joins TRBV7-9 to TRBJ2-5; 7 bases match TRBD1. Germline-derived CDR1 and CDR2 are SEHNR and FQNEAQ (reference sequence). The V gene end was trimmed by 3 bases and the J gene end by 5 bases; junction bases not matched to a gene: 9. CDR3 length: 15 amino acids. The CDR3 here is CASSLDRQGGETQYF. The CDR3 region has the DNA TGTGCCAGCAGCTTGGACCGACAGGGTGGCGAGACCCAGTACTTC.

This clone occurred a few times. The chain recombines TRBV9 with TRBJ2-5; 12 bases align to TRBD2. The V segment lost 2 bases and the J segment 1 base; nucleotides outside the gene matches: 9. CDR3 length: 18 residues. CDR1 is SGDLS, CDR2 YYNGEE, per germline. The CDR3 loop reads CASSVSLAGGGGQETQYF. The CDR3 region has the DNA TGTGCCAGCAGCGTGAGTCTAGCGGGAGGGGGTGGCCAAGAGACCCAGTACTTC.

Comments on this clone: The junction departs from the called germline gene at one end, perhaps through a read error. The chain combines TRBV7-9 with TRBJ2-1, with TRBD1 identical over 8 bases. The CDR3 runs to 15 residues. Germline V gene lookup returns CDR1 SEHNR and CDR2 FQNEAQ (reference sequence). The CDR3 DNA sequence: TGTTCCAGCAGCAGCCGAGGACAGGGAGTCGATGAGCAGTTCTTC. Amino acid sequence: CSSSSRGQGVDEQFF.

The chain combines TRBV7-3 with TRBJ2-1, with D perhaps TRBD1 (6 bases). Germline CDR1 is SGHTA and CDR2 is FQGTGA. This CDR3 contains 14 residues. V lost 0 bases, J lost 8 bases, and 11 bases lay in between. This chain's CDR3 is CASSLTPRGDEQFF. DNA of the CDR3: TGTGCCAGCAGCTTAACGCCCAGGGGAGATGAGCAGTTCTTC.

The rearrangement uses TRBV19 and TRBJ2-2, with D hard to call. The CDR3 is made up of 13 amino acids. CDR1 is LNHDA and CDR2 is SQIVND in the germline V gene (reference sequence). With 7 bases removed from V and 4 bases from J, the gap between germline ends came to 10 bases. Here the CDR3 DNA reads TGTGCCAGTACCATCCGCGGCACCGGGGAGCTGTTTTTT. Its protein is CASTIRGTGELFF.

This sequence joins TRBV4-1 and TRBJ2-3; D perhaps matches TRBD1 (5 bases). Germline-derived CDR1 and CDR2 are MGHRA and YSYEKL. The CDR3 length is 17 residues. Between the trimmed V and J ends, which lost 0 bases and 6 bases, there was a span of 19 bases. CDR3 residues: CASSQEYSRGSSDTQYF. CDR3 DNA sequence: TGCGCCAGCAGCCAAGAGTATTCTAGGGGAAGTTCGGATACGCAGTATTTT.

V is TRBV15 and J is TRBJ2-3; 7 bases agree with TRBD1. This CDR3 has 16 residues. Germline lookup yields CDR1 LNHNV and CDR2 YYDKDF (reference sequence). Losses at the gene ends were 3 bases for V and 1 base for J; bases not matched to a gene: 7. In DNA form, the CDR3 reads TGTGCCACCAGCAGTGGGGGACAGTGGCGCACAGATACGCAGTATTTT. As protein: CATSSGGQWRTDTQYF.

The rearrangement links TRBV7-3 to TRBJ2-3, with 8 nucleotides matching TRBD1. CDR1 is SGHTA and CDR2 is FQGTGA in the germline V gene. J lost 4 bases, V lost 5 bases, and 11 bases had no gene match. The CDR3 extends over 16 amino acids. CDR3 in amino acids: CASSPGPGGFSDTQYF. CDR3 DNA: TGTGCCAGCAGCCCCGGGCCAGGGGGCTTCTCAGATACGCAGTATTTT.

This sequence joins TRBV7-6 and TRBJ2-1, with 11 bases fitting TRBD2. Germline loops: CDR1 SGHVS, CDR2 FNYEAQ. J lost 7 bases, V lost 4 bases, and 15 bases had no gene match. The CDR3 contains 18 residues. The CDR3 nucleotides read TGTGCCAGCAGCTCTAGGGGGATAGCGGGAGGGCCGGGTAATGAGCAGTTCTTC. Protein product: CASSSRGIAGGPGNEQFF.

The chain joins TRBV7-3 to TRBJ1-1; 7 bases match TRBD1. This CDR3 contains 13 residues. Trimming removed 5 bases from V and 3 bases from J; junction bases left unmatched: 3. Germline CDR1 SGHTA, CDR2 FQGTGA. CDR3 in DNA: TGTGCCAGCAGCACCGACAGGGACACTGAAGCTTTCTTT. Translation gives CASSTDRDTEAFF.

The genes are TRBV15 and TRBJ1-2; a weak D match, TRBD1 (5 bases). V was pared by 6 bases and J by 2 bases, with 13 bases between. This CDR3 contains 14 residues. The germline gives CDR1 LNHNV, CDR2 YYDKDF (reference sequence). Written as DNA, the CDR3 is TGTGCCACCAGTTCGATACAGGAAAACTATGGCTACACCTTC. Translating it yields CATSSIQENYGYTF.

This chain connects TRBV28 to TRBJ1-2; unclear D gene. V was shortened by 1 base and J by 8 bases, with 14 bases between the two germline ends. The germline V gene has CDR1 MDHEN and CDR2 SYDVKM. The CDR3 length is 14 residues. The chain's CDR3 is CASSLSRPGLGYTF. Here the CDR3 DNA reads TGTGCCAGCAGTTTATCCCGACCGGGTCTCGGCTACACCTTC.

Comments on this clone: The junction does not match germline at one end; this may be a read error. This chain joins TRBV7-9 and TRBJ2-1; 9 bases fit TRBD2. Germline V gene data show CDR1 as SEHNR and CDR2 as FQNEAQ (reference sequence). CDR3 length: 16 residues. The CDR3 region is CSSSLARLADYNEQFF. CDR3 bases: TGTTCCAGCAGCTTAGCGAGACTAGCGGATTACAATGAGCAGTTCTTC.

On this clone itself: At one boundary the junction diverges from the germline segment, which might be a read error. The chain uses TRBV7-9 and TRBJ2-2; 7 bases agree with TRBD2. Germline assignment: CDR1 SEHNR and CDR2 FQNEAQ (reference sequence). CDR3 length: 16 residues. The CDR3 DNA reads as TGTTCCAGCAGCTTAGCGCGGGAGCCCAACACCGGGGAGCTGTTTTTT. Residues: CSSSLAREPNTGELFF.

The chain has TRBV4-3 and TRBJ2-6; D not certain. Germline-derived CDR1 and CDR2 are LGHNA and YSLEER. The ends were cut back, 1 base at V and 1 base at J, with 8 bases in the middle. The CDR3 contains 16 residues. The CDR3 region is CASSQAFRSGANVLTF. The CDR3 DNA reads TGCGCCAGCAGCCAAGCGTTCAGGTCTGGGGCCAACGTCCTGACTTTC.

The rearrangement joins TRBV7-2 to TRBJ2-7, with 7 bases identical to TRBD1. From germline, CDR1 is SGHTA and CDR2 FQGNSA. The CDR3 length is 14 residues. V gave up 5 bases and J gave up 3 bases; unmatched junction bases: 7. The CDR3 nucleotides are TGTGCCAGCAGCACCTGGACAGGCAACTACGAGCAGTACTTC. It is translated as CASSTWTGNYEQYF.

As DNA, the CDR3 is TGTGCCAGCAGTTCCCCGACAATTTCGGGGACTGAAGCTTTCTTT. Translating gives CASSSPTISGTEAFF. The chain employs TRBV6-1 and TRBJ1-1; D not resolved. V was shortened by 5 bases and J by 5 bases, with 18 bases between the two germline ends. The CDR3 has 15 amino acids. Germline CDR1 MNHNS, CDR2 SASEGT.

This clone was recorded a few times. The chain combines TRBV9 with TRBJ1-6; 9 positions agree with TRBD1. The CDR3 consists of 15 residues. V lost 3 bases and J lost 8; bases outside the gene matches: 6. CDR1 and CDR2 (germline): SGDLS, YYNGEE. CDR3 sequence: CASSAPGTGHSPLHF. The CDR3 DNA reads as TGTGCCAGCAGCGCCCCCGGGACAGGGCATTCACCCCTCCACTTT.

The chain is built from TRBV4-3 and TRBJ2-3; D is ambiguous. The germline V gene encodes CDR1 LGHNA and CDR2 YSLEER. V was cut by 0 bases and J by 0 bases, with 7 bases left in between. The CDR3 runs 15 residues. The CDR3 loop reads CASSQDESSTDTQYF. CDR3 bases: TGCGCCAGCAGCCAAGATGAGAGTAGCACAGATACGCAGTATTTT.

This chain joins TRBV2 and TRBJ2-5; D remains ambiguous. Per the germline V gene, CDR1 is SNHLY and CDR2 is FYNNEI. V lost 7 bases and J lost 1, with 7 bases in between. The CDR3 consists of 12 residues. The CDR3 DNA sequence: TGTGCCAGCATTGTCAGCCAAGAGACCCAGTACTTC. Amino acids: CASIVSQETQYF.

In this sample, this clone turned up a few times. The chain is built from TRBV7-2 and TRBJ2-2; 7 bases agree with TRBD1. Unmatched junction bases numbered 10, after V lost 4 bases and J lost 2 bases. CDR3 length: 17 residues. Germline lookup yields CDR1 SGHTA and CDR2 FQGNSA. The CDR3 DNA reads TGTGCCAGCAGCTCCCCCGGGACAGCATCTAACACCGGGGAGCTGTTTTTT. Protein sequence: CASSSPGTASNTGELFF. The whole variable domain, filled in from reference TRBV7-2 and TRBJ2-2, reads GAGVSQSPSNKVTEKGKDVELRCDPISGHTALYWYRQSLGQGLEFLIYFQGNSAPDKSGLPSDRFSAERTGGSVSTLTIQRTQQEDSAVYLCASSSPGTASNTGELFFGEGSRLTVL.

Remarks on this clone: One end of the junction is discordant with germline, which a read error may explain. The sample carries other DNA sequences with the same CDR3. The chain uses TRBV7-9 and TRBJ1-2; 10 bases map to TRBD1. The CDR3 is made up of 13 amino acids. Per the germline V gene, CDR1 is SEHNR and CDR2 is FQNEAQ (reference sequence). Written as DNA, the CDR3 is TGTGCTAGCAGGGACAGGGGTACCTATGGCTACACCTTC. It is translated as CASRDRGTYGYTF.

The chain has TRBV2 and TRBJ2-3, with 10 positions matching TRBD2. V shed 2 bases and J 1 base; nucleotides not matched to a gene: 15. The V gene's germline CDR1 is SNHLY and CDR2 FYNNEI. This CDR3 is built from 20 residues. The CDR3 sequence: CASSEFFSSGLAGGTDTQYF. The CDR3 DNA sequence: TGTGCCAGCAGTGAATTTTTTTCGTCGGGGCTAGCGGGAGGCACAGATACGCAGTATTTT.

This chain connects TRBV9 to TRBJ2-7, with TRBD2 as a possible D gene (6 bases). Germline CDR1 is SGDLS and CDR2 is YYNGEE. CDR3 size: 13 residues. Trimming pared 0 bases from V and 6 bases from J, leaving 10 bases between. The CDR3: CASSVGGGLEQYF. The CDR3 DNA follows: TGTGCCAGCAGCGTAGGGGGAGGCCTCGAGCAGTACTTC.